This T cell receptor (beta chain) stems from a study of T cell clusters in autoimmune cytopenias. For the study at large: The median distinct TRB clonotype count was approximately 2,500 per sample, from a median around 49,000 reads. Study-wide points: Functional roles of the in silico T cell clusters still await experimental validation. Clustering suggested that physiological T cell clusters were missing in primary autoimmune cytopenia patients. Active autoimmune hepatitis patients had around 2.7-fold fewer exclusive TRB clusters than healthy donors.

In regard to this clonotype: Its antigen remains unknown.

One tube held mixed TRB-A and TRB-B primer pools for touch-down PCR. TCRdb re-called the multiplex PCR reads; every CDR3 protein appears as one record, without DNA. There are 7,700 or so distinct CDR3 sequences in the sample, with roughly 5.6% held by the top ten. TRB amplification used approximately 270 ng of peripheral blood genomic DNA. The receptor's source is a human donor with an autoimmune cytopenia or autoimmune hepatitis (not recorded which). Sequencing was carried out using peripheral blood.

CDR3 sequence: CASKGSQCSYEQYF. V usage is TRBV12-3 or TRBV12-4 and J usage is TRBJ2-7. The CDR3 extends over 14 amino acids.